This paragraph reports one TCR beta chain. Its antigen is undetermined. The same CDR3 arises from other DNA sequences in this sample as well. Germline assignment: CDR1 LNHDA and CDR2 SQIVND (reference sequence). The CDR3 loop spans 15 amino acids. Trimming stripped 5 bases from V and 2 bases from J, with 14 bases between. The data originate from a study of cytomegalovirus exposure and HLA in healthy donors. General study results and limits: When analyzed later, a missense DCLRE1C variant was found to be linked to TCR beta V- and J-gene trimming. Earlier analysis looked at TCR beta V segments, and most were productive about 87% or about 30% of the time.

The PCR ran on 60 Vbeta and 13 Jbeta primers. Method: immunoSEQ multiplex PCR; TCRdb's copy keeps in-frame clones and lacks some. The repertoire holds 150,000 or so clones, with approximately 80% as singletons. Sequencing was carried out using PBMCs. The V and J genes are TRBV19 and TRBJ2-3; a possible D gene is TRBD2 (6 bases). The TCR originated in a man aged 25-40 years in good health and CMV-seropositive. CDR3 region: CASSARGGFTDTQYF. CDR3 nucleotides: TGTGCCAGTAGTGCCCGTGGGGGGTTCACAGATACGCAGTATTTT.